Ten or more counts support the clone carrying this T cell receptor beta chain. This sample is part of a study of T cells in Graves' hyperthyroidism and ophthalmopathy. The CDR3 sequence is 16 residues long. Trimming pared 0 bases from V and 3 bases from J, leaving 15 bases between. Germline V gene data show CDR1 as SGHRS and CDR2 as YFSETQ. Amplification of TCR beta CDR3 regions was performed using RNA transcripts as template. The HTBI primer set served for first-round RT-PCR of the TCR CDR3. TCRdb re-called the multiplex PCR reads through MiXCR, storing one row per CDR3 protein. The table has fewer than 600,000 distinct CDR3 sequences, around an eighth seen once; the top ten hold 17%. Calling Graves' hyperthyroidism stable meant ophthalmopathy did not progress within 18 months. Thyroid ultrasound, orbital computed tomography, clinical symptoms, and serum thyroxine and TRAb underpinned diagnoses.

This sequence originates from a woman between 18 and 30 years old with Graves' hyperthyroidism. Sequenced: blood. The chain couples TRBV5-1 to TRBJ1-1; D gene uncertain. CDR3 protein: CASSLESVARDTEAFF. The CDR3, as DNA: TGCGCCAGCAGCTTGGAGTCGGTGGCGAGGGACACTGAAGCTTTCTTT. The full variable domain, rest sourced from reference TRBV5-1 and TRBJ1-1, is KAGVTQTPRYLIKTRGQQVTLSCSPISGHRSVSWYQQTPGQGLQFLFEYFSETQRNKGNFPGRFSGRQFSNSRSEMNVSTLELGDSALYLCASSLESVARDTEAFFGQGTRLTVV.